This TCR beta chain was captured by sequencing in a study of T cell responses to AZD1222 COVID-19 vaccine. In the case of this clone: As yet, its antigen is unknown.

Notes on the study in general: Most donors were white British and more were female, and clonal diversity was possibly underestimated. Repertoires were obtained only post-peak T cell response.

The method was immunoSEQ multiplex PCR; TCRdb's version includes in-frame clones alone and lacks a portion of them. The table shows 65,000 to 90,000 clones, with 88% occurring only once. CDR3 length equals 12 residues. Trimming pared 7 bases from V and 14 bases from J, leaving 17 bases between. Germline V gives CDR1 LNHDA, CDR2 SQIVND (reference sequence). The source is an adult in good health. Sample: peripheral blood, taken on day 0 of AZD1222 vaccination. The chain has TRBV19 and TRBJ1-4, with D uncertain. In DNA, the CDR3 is TGTGCCAGTAATCGCCGATCGGAGCCGCTGTTTTTT. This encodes CASNRRSEPLFF.